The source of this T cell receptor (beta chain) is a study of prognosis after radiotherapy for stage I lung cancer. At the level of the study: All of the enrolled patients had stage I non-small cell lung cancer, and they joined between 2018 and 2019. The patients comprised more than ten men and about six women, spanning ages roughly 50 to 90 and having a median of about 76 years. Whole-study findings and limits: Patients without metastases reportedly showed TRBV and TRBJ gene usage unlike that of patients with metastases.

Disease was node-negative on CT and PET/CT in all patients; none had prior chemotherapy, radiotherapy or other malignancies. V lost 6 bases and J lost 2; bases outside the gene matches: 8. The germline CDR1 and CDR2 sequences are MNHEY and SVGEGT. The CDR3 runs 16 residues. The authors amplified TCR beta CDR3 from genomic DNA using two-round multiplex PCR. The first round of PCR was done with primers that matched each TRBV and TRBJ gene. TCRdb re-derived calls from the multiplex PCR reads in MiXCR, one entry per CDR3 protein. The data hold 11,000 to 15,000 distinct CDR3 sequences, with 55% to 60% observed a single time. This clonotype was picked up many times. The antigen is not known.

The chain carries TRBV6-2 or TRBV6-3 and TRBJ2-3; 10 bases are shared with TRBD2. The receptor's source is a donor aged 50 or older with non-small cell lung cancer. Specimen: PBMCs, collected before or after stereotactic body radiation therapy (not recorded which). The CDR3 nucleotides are TGTGCCAGCAGAGAAGCTAGCGGGAGCTCCACAGATACGCAGTATTTT. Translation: CASREASGSSTDTQYF.